This passage covers 8 T cell receptor beta chains from one sample sequenced in a study of blood T cells in healthy people across ages. A sample-barcoded 5' primer and a J-beta primer mix were used in a second PCR of roughly 6 to 12 cycles. MiXCR, run by TCRdb on the 5' RACE reads, gives a single entry per CDR3 protein. The sample yields roughly 1,700,000 distinct CDR3 sequences, roughly 28% seen once. Sequencing was performed on blood. The receptors derive from a woman between 25 and 40 years old in good health.

This clonotype was found many times. The J gene is TRBJ2-5, the V gene TRBV4-1, with TRBD1 matching over 8 bases. Per germline, CDR1 MGHRA and CDR2 YSYEKL. There are 15 residues in the CDR3. V dropped 0 bases and J dropped 9; count of bases not matched to a gene: 9. The CDR3 coding sequence is TGCGCCAGCAGCCAAGACGGATTGACAGGGGTGCCCCAGTACTTC. It translates to CASSQDGLTGVPQYF.

With respect to this clonotype: At one of its ends the junction is not consistent with the germline gene, which may arise from a read error. V usage is TRBV4-3 and J usage is TRBJ1-4; D uncertain. This CDR3 contains 17 residues. Per germline, CDR1 LGHNA and CDR2 YSLEER. DNA for the CDR3: TGCGCCAGCAGCCGCGGGGAAGGATCCGCAACTGATGAAAAACTGTTTTTT. Its translation: CASSRGEGSATDEKLFF.

This clonotype was found a few times. V usage is TRBV7-2 and J usage is TRBJ2-1; D is unresolved. V was cut by 3 bases and J by 5 bases, with 11 bases left in between. CDR1 SGHTA and CDR2 FQGNSA come from the germline V gene. The CDR3 consists of 14 residues. In DNA form, the CDR3 reads TGTGCCAGCAGCTTGGAGAGAAAGAACAATGAGCAGTTCTTC. Translation gives CASSLERKNNEQFF.

The chain is built from TRBV30 and TRBJ2-7; 7 nucleotides match TRBD1. V lost 0 bases and J lost 5; bases outside the gene matches: 4. The germline V gene encodes CDR1 GTSNPN and CDR2 SVGIG (reference sequence). The CDR3 covers 13 residues. CDR3 sequence reads: CAWSVRGGHEQYF. Written as DNA, the CDR3 is TGTGCCTGGAGTGTACGAGGGGGCCACGAGCAGTACTTC.

This clonotype was found once. The chain carries TRBV24-1 and TRBJ2-1, with D perhaps TRBD1 or TRBD2 (5 bases each). Trimming pared 11 bases from V and 4 bases from J, leaving 14 bases between. CDR3 size: 13 residues. The germline gives CDR1 KGHDR, CDR2 SFDVKD. CDR3 sequence (DNA): TGTGCCATCTCCCATGGGGGTTACAATGAGCAGTTCTTC. Its protein product is CAISHGGYNEQFF.

This chain joins TRBV3-1 and TRBJ1-1, with unresolved D. The V end was cut by 4 bases, the J end by 5 bases, with 17 bases between. There are 15 residues in the CDR3. CDR1 is LGHDT, CDR2 YNNKEL, per germline (reference sequence). The CDR3 loop reads CASSLATLSRTEAFF. The CDR3 DNA follows: TGTGCCAGCAGCCTTGCAACCCTGTCACGGACTGAAGCTTTCTTT.

This clonotype has only a few counts. A read error may account for a junction end that differs from germline. The rearrangement joins TRBV3-1 to TRBJ2-3; D possibly corresponds to TRBD1 (5 bases). Germline V gene data show CDR1 as LGHDT and CDR2 as YNNKEL (reference sequence). This CDR3 region has 11 residues. CDR3: CASSVTGTQYF. The CDR3 DNA sequence: TGTGCCAGCAGCGTCACAGGTACGCAGTATTTT.

At least ten counts were recorded for this clonotype. The J gene is TRBJ2-3, the V gene TRBV7-9, with 10 bases identical to TRBD2. Trimming at V came to 2 bases and at J to 3 bases, leaving 2 bases not matched to a gene. Germline CDR1 SEHNR, CDR2 FQNEAQ (reference sequence). The CDR3 sequence is 15 residues long. The CDR3 sequence is CASSLLAGATDTQYF. The CDR3 DNA reads TGTGCCAGCAGCTTACTAGCGGGAGCGACAGATACGCAGTATTTT.